This T cell receptor beta chain was documented in a study of regulatory T cells in long-lasting Graves disease. Researchers made TCR beta libraries by using iRepertoire HTBI primers and running Arm-PCR on CDR3 regions. TCRdb processed the multiplex PCR reads anew with MiXCR; each CDR3 protein has one entry. The table lists roughly 350,000 distinct CDR3 sequences, 16% of them singletons. Germline values: CDR1 DFQATT, CDR2 SNEGSKA (reference sequence). With 2 bases clipped from V and 2 bases from J, the junction kept 11 bases outside the gene matches. The CDR3 is 19 residues long. Documented time point: newly diagnosed GD, antithyroid drugs for less than 3 months. There was RNA extracted from PBMCs, and the TCR library was made from it. Collection of peripheral blood (roughly 9 milliliters) was done using EDTA tubes. This clonotype was observed many times. The same data also went into a second study, on T cells in Graves' hyperthyroidism and ophthalmopathy.

This specimen was peripheral blood mononuclear cells (PBMCs), taken at new diagnosis, from a patient treated with antithyroid drugs. The chain couples TRBV20-1 to TRBJ2-3; 15 bases line up with TRBD2. This receptor was identified in a man between 35 and 55 years old with Graves disease. The CDR3 bases are TGCAGTGCTAGAAAGCCCCCCGGGACTAGCGGGGGGACCACAGATACGCAGTATTTT. This sequence encodes CSARKPPGTSGGTTDTQYF.